Here is one TCR beta chain with its context. The data originate from a study of T-cell memory formation after mild COVID-19. The CDR3 contains 19 residues. Between the trimmed V and J ends, which lost 7 bases and 2 bases, there was a span of 23 bases. The germline V gene encodes CDR1 KGHDR and CDR2 SFDVKD. UMIs and sample barcodes were carried by the TCR alpha and TCR beta cDNA libraries that 5'RACE produced using constant-segment primers. TCRdb independently ran MiXCR on the 5' RACE reads; one entry per CDR3 protein. The sample carries more than 400,000 distinct CDR3 sequences, 15% to 20% recorded once.

Material: PBMCs or a T cell subset sorted from them (not recorded which). V gene TRBV24-1 combines with J gene TRBJ2-6; D remains ambiguous. The sequence came from an adult woman who had mild COVID-19 (a few samples of this study predate the infection). Cell type and time point are not known. The CDR3 DNA sequence: TGTGCCACCAGCCCCCGGTCAGCGCCCCTGGGGACTGGGGCCAACGTCCTGACTTTC. Amino acid sequence: CATSPRSAPLGTGANVLTF.